These 13 T cell receptor beta chains share one sample of origin, sequenced in a study of blood T cell repertoires in COVID-19. Produced via immunoSEQ multiplex PCR; TCRdb's table is partial and in-frame only. The data contain 450,000 to 500,000 clones, roughly 87% of them singletons. Sequenced material: PBMCs or T cells enriched from blood (not recorded which). Every receptor here comes from a woman younger than 30 who had recovered from COVID-19.

J is TRBJ2-5 and V is TRBV5-6, with D possibly being TRBD1 (6 bases). The CDR3 length is 13 residues. The germline V and J ends were trimmed by 4 bases and 5 bases, with 12 bases remaining between them. Germline V gives CDR1 SGHDT, CDR2 YYEEEE. Here the CDR3 reads CASSTTGQETQYF. In DNA, the CDR3 is TGTGCCAGCAGCACTACAGGGCAGGAGACCCAGTACTTC. Full variable domain (remainder filled in from reference TRBV5-6 and TRBJ2-5): DAGVTQSPTHLIKTRGQQVTLRCSPKSGHDTVSWYQQALGQGPQFIFQYYEEEERQRGNFPDRFSGHQFPNYSSELNVNALLLGDSALYLCASSTTGQETQYFGPGTRLLVL.

This chain joins TRBV7-2 and TRBJ2-5, with D possibly TRBD1 on 8 matching bases. With 5 bases removed from V and 4 bases from J, the gap between germline ends came to 17 bases. The CDR3 sequence is 15 residues long. From germline, CDR1 is SGHTA and CDR2 FQGNSA. The CDR3 DNA is TGTGCCAGCAGCCCCCAGACAGGGGAGGGAGAGACCCAGTACTTC. Translating it yields CASSPQTGEGETQYF.

This clone was found once. The chain couples TRBV7-8 to TRBJ2-7; possibly TRBD1 for D (5 bases). The germline CDR1 and CDR2 sequences are SGHVS and FQNEAQ. The V end lost 2 bases, the J end lost 7 bases, and 18 bases lay between the germline ends. The CDR3 spans 15 residues. The CDR3 loop reads CASSLRIRTSGEQYF. The CDR3 region has the DNA TGTGCCAGCAGCTTAAGGATTAGGACATCCGGAGAGCAGTACTTC. Complete variable domain (other parts from reference TRBV7-8 and TRBJ2-7): GAGVSQSPRYKVAKRGQDVALRCDPISGHVSLFWYQQALGQGPEFLTYFQNEAQLDKSGLPSDRFFAERPEGSVSTLKIQRTQQEDSAVYLCASSLRIRTSGEQYFGPGTRLTVT.

This sequence joins TRBV24-1 and TRBJ2-1; 7 nucleotides agree with TRBD2. This CDR3 comprises 18 residues. J was trimmed by 0 bases and V by 4 bases; bases with no gene match: 11. Germline V gives CDR1 KGHDR, CDR2 SFDVKD. Written as DNA, the CDR3 is TGTGCCACCAGTGAAGGAACTAGCGAGATCCGCTCCTACAATGAGCAGTTCTTC. Its protein product is CATSEGTSEIRSYNEQFF.

CDR3 region: CASSFSLGQGEEQYF. CDR3 bases: TGTGCCAGCAGCTTTTCCTTGGGACAGGGAGAGGAGCAGTACTTC. This sequence joins TRBV7-9 and TRBJ2-7; 9 nucleotides match TRBD1. The CDR3 extends over 15 amino acids. J gave up 7 bases and V 3 bases, and 10 bases lay outside the gene matches. Germline V lookup: CDR1 SEHNR, CDR2 FQNEAQ (reference sequence).

The chain couples TRBV11-3 to TRBJ2-1; possibly TRBD1 for D (5 bases). V was trimmed by 1 base and J by 9 bases, leaving 10 bases between them. CDR1 is SGHNT and CDR2 is YENEEA in the germline V gene. The CDR3 spans 13 residues. CDR3 amino acids: CASSLGQGSEQFF. DNA for the CDR3: TGTGCCAGCAGCTTAGGGCAGGGCAGTGAGCAGTTCTTC.

The chain recombines TRBV27 with TRBJ1-4; 11 nucleotides match TRBD1. The CDR3 consists of 16 residues. The trim removed 4 bases at V and 7 bases at J, leaving 8 bases unmatched. Germline assignment: CDR1 MNHEY and CDR2 SMNVEV (reference sequence). The CDR3 loop is CASSSETGTGGEKLFF. CDR3 nucleotide sequence: TGTGCCAGCAGTTCAGAGACCGGGACAGGGGGTGAAAAACTGTTTTTT.

The rearrangement uses TRBV18 and TRBJ1-1; D perhaps matches TRBD1 (6 bases). The germline V and J ends were trimmed by 6 bases and 1 base, with 12 bases remaining between them. From germline, CDR1 is KGHSH and CDR2 LQKENI. This CDR3 comprises 14 residues. CDR3 loop: CASSVGGRNTEAFF. The CDR3 DNA reads TGTGCCAGCTCCGTCGGGGGGCGGAACACTGAAGCTTTCTTT. Full variable domain (missing parts from reference TRBV18 and TRBJ1-1): NAGVMQNPRHLVRRRGQEARLRCSPMKGHSHVYWYRQLPEEGLKFMVYLQKENIIDESGMPKERFSAEFPKEGPSILRIQQVVRGDSAAYFCASSVGGRNTEAFFGQGTRLTVV.

The CDR3 here is CASSPQAGGAYYGYTF. The CDR3 nucleotides read TGTGCCAGCTCACCCCAAGCGGGGGGCGCCTACTATGGCTACACCTTC. The chain combines TRBV18 with TRBJ1-2; TRBD1 might be the D (6 bases). CDR1 KGHSH and CDR2 LQKENI come from the germline V gene. The V end lost 3 bases, the J end lost 3 bases, and 17 bases lay between the germline ends. This CDR3 comprises 16 residues.

This sequence joins TRBV6-5 and TRBJ2-5, with 7 bases fitting TRBD2. There are 16 residues in the CDR3. Germline lookup yields CDR1 MNHEY and CDR2 SVGAGI. V dropped 3 bases and J dropped 2; count of bases not matched to a gene: 9. CDR3 sequence reads: CASSYSLTSRQETQYF. CDR3 nucleotides: TGTGCCAGCAGTTATAGCTTGACTAGCCGTCAAGAGACCCAGTACTTC.

J is TRBJ1-1 and V is TRBV19, with D perhaps matching TRBD1 (5 bases). This CDR3 has 15 amino acids. V was trimmed by 4 bases and J by 0 bases, leaving 12 bases between them. Germline CDR1 LNHDA, CDR2 SQIVND (reference sequence). The CDR3 sequence: CASSSGTDMNTEAFF. In DNA, the CDR3 is TGTGCCAGTAGTAGCGGGACGGACATGAACACTGAAGCTTTCTTT.

This clone was detected only once. The CDR3: CASSKQGRRETQYF. CDR3 DNA: TGTGCCAGCAGTAAACAGGGTCGAAGAGAGACCCAGTACTTC. The chain joins TRBV27 to TRBJ2-5; maybe TRBD1 (6 bases). The CDR3 extends over 14 amino acids. V was shortened by 5 bases and J by 4 bases, with 14 bases between the two germline ends. Germline V lookup: CDR1 MNHEY, CDR2 SMNVEV (reference sequence).

Regarding this clone: Other DNA sequences within the sample encode an identical CDR3. The genes are TRBV7-9 and TRBJ2-2, with TRBD2 identical over 14 bases. The CDR3 loop spans 15 amino acids. The junction had 2 bases not matched to a gene; V was cut back by 10 bases and J by 1 base. Germline V CDR1 and CDR2: SEHNR, FQNEAQ (reference sequence). The CDR3 region has the DNA TGTGCCATCGGACTAGCGGGGGGGAACACCGGGGAGCTGTTTTTT. Amino acids: CAIGLAGGNTGELFF.